This T cell receptor beta chain was found in a study of blood T cell repertoires in COVID-19. Study information: Some COVID-19 samples were acute and others convalescent; all came from the United States, Italy and Spain. T cells, B-cell-depleted T cells, or PBMCs provided the cDNA or gDNA that served as material.

Germline values: CDR1 SGHRS, CDR2 YFSETQ. CDR3 size: 18 residues. Trimming took off 1 base at V and 9 bases at J, with 26 bases between the two ends. Source study methods: Quantification of nucleated cells was approximated via reference gene primer amplification. Produced via immunoSEQ multiplex PCR; TCRdb's table is partial and in-frame only. V and J calls and clone size follow that table, whereas D and trimming were derived from the DNA. The sample includes about 140,000 clones, about 85% of them seen just once. The chain joins TRBV5-1 to TRBJ2-1, with D maybe TRBD1 (6 bases). The receptor comes from a human donor in a cohort sampled during active COVID-19. The source material was peripheral blood. The CDR3 spells CASSLWGIGSLPTGEQFF. The CDR3 coding sequence is TGCGCCAGCAGCTTGTGGGGGATTGGGAGCCTACCGACAGGTGAGCAGTTCTTC.